This T cell receptor beta chain was recorded in a study of cytotoxic CD8 clonotypes in ibrutinib-treated CLL. The study's findings and limits: Public clonotypes, an uncommon group, contracted or remained stable on treatment. Baseline levels were approached again at progression, after clonality had risen at ibrutinib response.

CDR3 length: 16 residues. V lost 3 bases to trimming and J lost 7 bases; unmatched junction nucleotides: 11. Germline V lookup: CDR1 KGHSH, CDR2 LQKENI. Target depth was 1 in 200,000 to 1 in 1 million T cells, about 10x per clonotype. Clones were read by immunoSEQ multiplex PCR, and TCRdb kept only the in-frame ones, dropping some. Of some 200,000 clones listed, around 75% are singletons. As for this clone: Its matching antigen is unknown.

The specimen comprised PBMCs, sampled after 12 months of ibrutinib treatment. The TCR was taken from a human donor with chronic lymphocytic leukemia. The chain employs TRBV18 and TRBJ1-5; 8 bases agree with TRBD1. CDR3 DNA sequence: TGTGCCAGCTCACCGGGCGGGCAGGGGGCTTCGCAGCCCCAGCATTTT. Translated: CASSPGGQGASQPQHF.